Presented here are 25 T cell receptor beta chains from one specimen sequenced in a study of blood T cell repertoires in COVID-19. TCRdb's copy holds only in-frame clones and misses some; the assay was immunoSEQ multiplex PCR. The repertoire consists of over 400,000 clones, with 75% to 90% occurring once and the leading ten covering around 7.9%. The sample consisted of PBMCs or T cells enriched from blood (not recorded which). These receptors came from a woman aged 55-70 years who had recovered from COVID-19.

The CDR3 sequence: CSASSGVGYGYTF. The CDR3 DNA reads as TGCAGTGCTAGTTCGGGGGTCGGCTATGGCTACACCTTC. The rearrangement links TRBV20-1 to TRBJ1-2, with D maybe TRBD1 (5 bases). V was cut by 3 bases and J by 4 bases, with 12 bases left in between. The CDR3 totals 13 residues. The germline CDR1 and CDR2 sequences are DFQATT and SNEGSKA (reference sequence).

J is TRBJ1-1 and V is TRBV30, with TRBD1 as a possible D gene (5 bases). The length of the CDR3 is 14 residues. V gave up 3 bases and J gave up 8 bases, with 19 bases separating them. The germline V gene has CDR1 GTSNPN and CDR2 SVGIG (reference sequence). For the CDR3, the DNA is TGTGCCTGGAGCGACAGCCTATTACGCCCGGAAGCTTTCTTT. Protein sequence: CAWSDSLLRPEAFF.

V usage is TRBV27 and J usage is TRBJ1-1; D ambiguous. This CDR3 comprises 14 residues. Trimming cost V 8 bases and J 0 bases, with 13 bases left between them. Germline CDR1 is MNHEY and CDR2 is SMNVEV (reference sequence). The chain's CDR3 is CASWELPMNTEAFF. CDR3 bases: TGTGCCAGCTGGGAGTTGCCGATGAACACTGAAGCTTTCTTT.

The J gene is TRBJ1-1, the V gene TRBV9; the D is unclear. V dropped 0 bases and J dropped 1 base, with 7 bases sitting between them. The CDR3 runs to 14 residues. Germline lookup yields CDR1 SGDLS and CDR2 YYNGEE. The CDR3 is CASSVAQRNTEAFF. In DNA, the CDR3 is TGTGCCAGCAGCGTAGCGCAGCGGAACACTGAAGCTTTCTTT.

This chain joins TRBV11-2 and TRBJ2-5; 8 bases match TRBD2. This CDR3 has 14 amino acids. Per germline, CDR1 SGHAT and CDR2 FQNNGV. V lost 1 base and J lost 5; bases outside the gene matches: 3. DNA for the CDR3: TGTGCCAGCAGCTTAGCGGGGGGGCACGAGACCCAGTACTTC. Its translation: CASSLAGGHETQYF.

This clone was seen once. The rearrangement joins TRBV18 to TRBJ2-2, with 8 nucleotides matching TRBD1. V trimming: 4 bases; J trimming: 6 bases; junction bases outside the gene matches: 10. Germline CDR1 and CDR2: KGHSH and LQKENI. This CDR3 contains 16 residues. The CDR3 reads CASSRGQGGEAGELFF. The CDR3 DNA follows: TGTGCCAGCTCACGAGGACAGGGTGGTGAGGCCGGGGAGCTGTTTTTT.

The CDR3 loop reads CASSRDFSNQPQHF. As DNA, the CDR3 is TGTGCCAGCAGCCGAGACTTTAGCAATCAGCCCCAGCATTTT. The chain couples TRBV2 to TRBJ1-5; D unresolved. Germline loops: CDR1 SNHLY, CDR2 FYNNEI. The V end lost 6 bases, the J end lost 0 bases, and 9 bases lay between the germline ends. This CDR3 is 14 amino acids long.

This clone appeared a single time. The genes are TRBV30 and TRBJ1-5, with a weak D call TRBD1 (5 bases). The CDR3 is 14 amino acids. Germline values: CDR1 GTSNPN, CDR2 SVGIG (reference sequence). The ends were cut back, 1 base at V and 8 bases at J, with 15 bases in the middle. The CDR3 DNA is TGTGCCTGGAGTGGGGGATCACCGGGGGAGCCCCAGCATTTT. Translating it yields CAWSGGSPGEPQHF. The whole variable domain, remainder taken from reference TRBV30 and TRBJ1-5, is SQTIHQWPATLVQPVGSPLSLECTVEGTSNPNLYWYRQAAGRGLQLLFYSVGIGQISSEVPQNLSASRPQDRQFILSSKKLLLSDSGFYLCAWSGGSPGEPQHFGDGTRLSIL.

This clone was observed a handful of times. The chain carries TRBV4-2 and TRBJ2-3, with TRBD1 identical over 11 bases. The V gene's germline CDR1 is LGHNA and CDR2 YNFKEQ. The CDR3 contains 17 residues. V shed 0 bases, J shed 4 bases, and the junction held 6 bases outside the gene matches. DNA for the CDR3: TGTGCCAGCAGCCAAGAAATGGGACAGGGGGTTTCAGATACGCAGTATTTT. It encodes CASSQEMGQGVSDTQYF.

The chain recombines TRBV27 with TRBJ2-7, with 8 bases that match TRBD2. The CDR3 is 16 amino acids. Trimming at V came to 6 bases and at J to 6 bases, leaving 16 bases not matched to a gene. Germline V gene sequence: CDR1 MNHEY, CDR2 SMNVEV (reference sequence). DNA for the CDR3: TGTGCCAGCAGCTTCAACCCTACCGGGGGGGTCGGCGAGCAGTACTTC. As protein: CASSFNPTGGVGEQYF.

The gene calls are TRBV5-6 and TRBJ2-3; D unresolved. CDR3 length: 14 residues. Trimming left V 0 bases short and J 2 bases short, with 7 bases between. Germline V gene lookup returns CDR1 SGHDT and CDR2 YYEEEE. CDR3 DNA sequence: TGTGCCAGCAGCTTGGGGCAGTACACAGATACGCAGTATTTT. This translates into CASSLGQYTDTQYF.

This rearrangement joins TRBV5-4 to TRBJ2-1; TRBD2 agrees at 9 bases. There are 19 residues in the CDR3. The ends lost 3 bases at V and 8 bases at J; junction bases unmatched: 21. Germline loops: CDR1 SGHNT, CDR2 YYREEE (reference sequence). The CDR3 nucleotides read TGTGCCAGCAGCTGGCCTAGGGAGCTGTTAGCGGGGGCCTGGGATGAGCAGTTCTTC. This translates into CASSWPRELLAGAWDEQFF.

The chain carries TRBV10-3 and TRBJ2-1, with a tentative D call TRBD1 (5 bases). V was cut by 0 bases and J by 6 bases, with 15 bases left in between. This CDR3 has 16 amino acids. The germline CDR1 and CDR2 sequences are ENHRY and SYGVKD. CDR3 protein: CAISESFDSRGNEQFF. CDR3 sequence (DNA): TGTGCCATCAGTGAGTCCTTTGACTCTAGGGGCAATGAGCAGTTCTTC.

This chain joins TRBV10-2 and TRBJ2-4; 9 bases are shared with TRBD2. After removal of 9 bases from V and 1 base from J, the junction contained 13 bases not matched to a gene. Germline CDR1 is WSHSY and CDR2 is SAAADI. CDR3 length: 17 residues. CDR3 loop: CASRARGGPGAKNIQYF. CDR3 bases: TGCGCCAGTCGGGCGCGGGGGGGCCCCGGGGCCAAAAACATTCAGTACTTC.

The chain couples TRBV10-3 to TRBJ2-1, with D possibly TRBD2 on 5 matching bases. This CDR3 comprises 15 residues. Germline loops: CDR1 ENHRY, CDR2 SYGVKD. Trimming pared 4 bases from V and 0 bases from J, leaving 10 bases between. The CDR3 DNA sequence: TGTGCCATCAGTGCGGGAACTAGCTCCTACAATGAGCAGTTCTTC. Translated: CAISAGTSSYNEQFF.

CDR3 loop: CASSEGRGRNQPQHF. In DNA, the CDR3 is TGTGCCAGCAGTGAGGGTAGAGGGCGAAATCAGCCCCAGCATTTT. The rearrangement uses TRBV2 and TRBJ1-5; no definite D call. CDR1 is SNHLY and CDR2 is FYNNEI in the germline V gene. The CDR3 runs to 15 residues. V was pared by 3 bases and J by 4 bases, with 13 bases between.

The chain carries TRBV10-3 and TRBJ1-2; D remains unclear. In germline, CDR1 is ENHRY, CDR2 SYGVKD. CDR3 length: 13 residues. The V and J ends lost 4 bases and 1 base respectively, with 7 bases between them. The CDR3 spells CAISGYSNYGYTF. CDR3 coding DNA: TGTGCCATCAGTGGGTACAGTAACTATGGCTACACCTTC.

The genes are TRBV19 and TRBJ1-2; TRBD1 aligns across 9 bases. Germline trimming cut 7 bases from V and 7 bases from J; bases unmatched to any gene: 16. In germline, CDR1 is LNHDA, CDR2 SQIVND (reference sequence). This CDR3 comprises 16 residues. The CDR3 here is CASKPRGTGRGGGYTF. CDR3 nucleotide sequence: TGTGCCAGTAAACCTCGCGGGACAGGGAGAGGTGGTGGCTACACCTTC.

The V call is TRBV27, the J call TRBJ2-7; D is uncertain. Germline lookup yields CDR1 MNHEY and CDR2 SMNVEV (reference sequence). This CDR3 spans 12 amino acids. Deletions cut 6 bases from V and 7 bases from J, with 13 bases between. CDR3 residues: CASSRVGLEQYF. CDR3 sequence (DNA): TGTGCCAGCAGCCGCGTTGGTTTAGAGCAGTACTTC.

The chain recombines TRBV19 with TRBJ1-6; 8 nucleotides align to TRBD1. The CDR3 totals 19 residues. From germline, CDR1 is LNHDA and CDR2 SQIVND (reference sequence). J gave up 5 bases and V 2 bases, and 14 bases lay outside the gene matches. In DNA, the CDR3 is TGTGCCAGTAGTATACACGCGCTACAGGGGGTGGGTGATAATTCACCCCTCCACTTT. It translates to CASSIHALQGVGDNSPLHF.

Details on this clone: At one of its ends the junction is not consistent with the germline gene, which may arise from a read error. CDR3 DNA: TGTGCCATCAGTGAGTCACCGGGACAGGGGGTCCCTCTACTCTTC. This encodes CAISESPGQGVPLLF. The chain has TRBV10-3 and TRBJ1-2; the match to TRBD1 covers 11 bases. Germline CDR1 and CDR2: ENHRY and SYGVKD. The CDR3 extends over 15 amino acids.

The V gene is TRBV6-5, the J gene TRBJ1-1; the D is unclear. CDR3 length: 15 residues. CDR1 and CDR2 (germline): MNHEY, SVGAGI. Trimming removed 7 bases from V and 1 base from J, with 16 bases in between. The CDR3 protein is CASTRMVDSNTEAFF. The CDR3, as DNA: TGTGCCAGCACCCGCATGGTCGACTCGAACACTGAAGCTTTCTTT.

The table lists this clone with a count of one. This rearrangement joins TRBV2 to TRBJ2-3, with D possibly TRBD2 on 5 matching bases. CDR1 and CDR2 (germline): SNHLY, FYNNEI. Trimming left V 6 bases short and J 0 bases short, with 13 bases between. CDR3 size: 15 residues. CDR3 sequence (DNA): TGTGCCAGCAGAAAAGCGGACCCTAGCACAGATACGCAGTATTTT. Translated: CASRKADPSTDTQYF. Combining the CDR3 with reference TRBV2 and TRBJ2-3 gives the whole variable domain EPEVTQTPSHQVTQMGQEVILRCVPISNHLYFYWYRQILGQKVEFLVSFYNNEISEKSEIFDDQFSVERPDGSNFTLKIRSTKLEDSAMYFCASRKADPSTDTQYFGPGTRLTVL.

The rearrangement links TRBV10-3 to TRBJ1-3; possible D gene TRBD1, 5 bases. V was pared by 6 bases and J by 0 bases, with 6 bases between. CDR1 is ENHRY, CDR2 SYGVKD, per germline. This CDR3 contains 13 residues. CDR3 region: CAIRDNSGNTIYF. In DNA, the CDR3 is TGTGCCATCAGGGACAACTCTGGAAACACCATATATTTT.

The chain combines TRBV19 with TRBJ1-5, with D uncertain. This CDR3 has 17 residues. Deletions cut 2 bases from V and 2 bases from J, with 16 bases between. CDR1 is LNHDA and CDR2 is SQIVND in the germline V gene (reference sequence). The CDR3 here is CASSILVVSPGNQPQHF. CDR3 in DNA: TGTGCCAGTAGTATATTGGTTGTGAGTCCGGGCAATCAGCCCCAGCATTTT.